This T cell receptor beta chain was obtained from a study of blood T cell repertoires in COVID-19. Across the study: The United States, Italy and Spain were the sources of the acute and convalescent COVID-19 samples. PBMCs, B-cell-depleted T cells, or T cells were the source of the cDNA or gDNA that made up the material.

In the original processing: From reference gene primer amplification, estimates of nucleated cell counts were derived. Using immunoSEQ multiplex PCR, the repertoire was profiled, and TCRdb retains in-frame clones only, with some absent. Clone size and the V and J calls come from that table; the DNA yielded D and trimming. In the table there are some 200,000 clones, approximately 79% of which are singletons. This CDR3 is 10 amino acids long. The V gene's germline CDR1 is SQVTM and CDR2 ANQGSEA. V gave up 4 bases and J gave up 8 bases, with 8 bases separating them. The TCR was taken from a man aged 25-40 years with active or convalescent COVID-19. The specimen was peripheral blood. The V and J genes are TRBV29-1 and TRBJ1-2, with D possibly matching TRBD1 (5 bases). CDR3 coding DNA: TGCAGCGTTGTCCAGGGAGGCTACACCTTC. Protein product: CSVVQGGYTF. Looking up the rest from reference TRBV29-1 and TRBJ1-2 gives the full variable domain: SAVISQKPSRDICQRGTSLTIQCQVDSQVTMMFWYRQQPGQSLTLIATANQGSEATYESGFVIDKFPISRPNLTFSTLTVSNMSPEDSSIYLCSVVQGGYTFGSGTRLTVV.